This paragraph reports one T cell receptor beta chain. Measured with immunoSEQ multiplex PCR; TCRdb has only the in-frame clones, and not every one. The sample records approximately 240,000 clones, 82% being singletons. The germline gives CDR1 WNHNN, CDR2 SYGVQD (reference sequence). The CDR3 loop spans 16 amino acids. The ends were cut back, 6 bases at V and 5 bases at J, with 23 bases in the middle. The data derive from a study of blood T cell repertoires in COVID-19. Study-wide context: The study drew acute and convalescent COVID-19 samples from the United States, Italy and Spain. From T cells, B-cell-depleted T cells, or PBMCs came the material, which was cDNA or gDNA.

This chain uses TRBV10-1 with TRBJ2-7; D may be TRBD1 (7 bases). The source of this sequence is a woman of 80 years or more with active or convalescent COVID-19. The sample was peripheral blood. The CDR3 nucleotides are TGCGCCAGCAGCCCGAGGGGGGCAGGGGGTTTCCACGAGCAGTACTTC. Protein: CASSPRGAGGFHEQYF.